This TCR beta chain was observed in a study of T cell repertoires in cytomegalovirus infection. Study-level information: Researchers turned to recently identified HLA-C-restricted CMV epitopes as well as well-studied HLA-B-restricted ones. Study-wide findings and caveats: Summed frequency of public TCR beta families distinguished CMV carriers with the relevant HLA. HLA-C-restricted CMV clonotypes gave the most frequent clonotype in two of eight donors.

Turning to this clonotype: Its antigen is as yet unknown.

TCRdb reprocessed the reads with MiXCR, giving one entry per CDR3 protein. The profile shows tens of thousands of distinct CDR3 sequences, 40% to 50% of them singletons. This CDR3 spans 16 amino acids. The J segment lost 3 bases and the V segment lost 5 bases, leaving 8 bases of the junction unmatched. Germline CDR1 MNHEY, CDR2 SVGAGI. The sequencing here drew on CD8+ T cells from cultured PBMCs, taken from culture after CMV antigen stimulation. J is TRBJ2-2 and V is TRBV6-5; 8 nucleotides align to TRBD2. The clonotype comes from a human donor in good health (CMV status not recorded). Some clones in this sample may be carry-over from other donors' samples. CDR3 residues: CASSLSRGGHTGELFF. CDR3 coding DNA: TGTGCCAGCAGTCTAAGCCGGGGGGGACACACCGGGGAGCTGTTTTTT.